The 28 T cell receptor beta chains given below trace back to one sample, sequenced in a study. A single record per CDR3 protein comes from TCRdb applying MiXCR to the 5' RACE reads. The table lists roughly 39,000 distinct CDR3 sequences, approximately 17% of them singletons, with 2.5% to 3% in the top ten. Input material: naive CD4+ T cells sorted from a lymph node. Subset given: naive CD4+ T cells, CD4+CD45RA+CD25-. The receptors here all came from a female donor with breast cancer.

This clonotype is categorized as medium-sized (0.01 to 0.1%). The V gene is TRBV20-1, the J gene TRBJ1-2; the match to TRBD1 covers 8 bases. Germline V gives CDR1 DFQATT, CDR2 SNEGSKA (reference sequence). This CDR3 comprises 18 residues. V lost 1 base and J lost 4; bases outside the gene matches: 17. CDR3 bases: TGCAGTGCTAGAGCGGGATCCACTCCAGGGGGCGATGGCTATGGCTACACCTTC. It yields the protein CSARAGSTPGGDGYGYTF.

This clonotype was picked up many times. The chain is built from TRBV29-1 and TRBJ2-1; D is possibly TRBD1 (5 bases). V lost 2 bases and J 15 bases, leaving 11 bases between the germline ends. CDR1 and CDR2 from the germline V gene are SQVTM and ANQGSEA. CDR3 size: 10 residues. CDR3 in DNA: TGCAGCGTTGAACAGGGTTACATGTTCTTC. Translation: CSVEQGYMFF.

The rearrangement joins TRBV9 to TRBJ2-3; D is uncertain. The CDR3 consists of 15 residues. V dropped 4 bases and J dropped 2 bases, with 14 bases sitting between them. Germline V lookup: CDR1 SGDLS, CDR2 YYNGEE. Written as DNA, the CDR3 is TGTGCCAGCAGCCTAGAAGGTGCACCCACAGATACGCAGTATTTT. Its translation is CASSLEGAPTDTQYF.

Concerning this clonotype: This could be a read error, since a much larger clone is one nucleotide away. The chain couples TRBV7-2 to TRBJ1-2; D unresolved. Trimming took 8 bases from V and 7 from J, leaving 17 bases between them. The germline gives CDR1 SGHTA, CDR2 FQGNSA. The CDR3 runs 13 residues. CDR3 region: CASDRNPEGGYTF. The CDR3 DNA sequence: TGTGCCAGCGACCGTAACCCGGAGGGTGGCTACACCTTC.

This clonotype was counted many times. V is TRBV12-3 or TRBV12-4 and J is TRBJ2-2; 7 bases match TRBD1. V trimming: 6 bases; J trimming: 2 bases; junction bases outside the gene matches: 6. The CDR3 consists of 15 residues. The CDR3 bases are TGTGCCAGCAGCCGGGGACAGCCCAACACCGGGGAGCTGTTTTTT. This sequence encodes CASSRGQPNTGELFF.

The gene calls are TRBV11-3 and TRBJ2-5; 9 nucleotides line up with TRBD1. Germline loops: CDR1 SGHNT, CDR2 YENEEA. The CDR3 runs 13 residues. V trimming: 5 bases; J trimming: 4 bases; junction bases outside the gene matches: 2. CDR3 in amino acids: CASSPDRGETQYF. CDR3 DNA: TGTGCCAGCAGCCCGGACAGGGGAGAGACCCAGTACTTC.

The chain carries TRBV28 and TRBJ2-6; D call uncertain. The germline V gene has CDR1 MDHEN and CDR2 SYDVKM. The CDR3 length is 18 residues. The V and J ends lost 7 bases and 0 bases respectively, with 19 bases between them. CDR3 amino acids: CASMGYTLRISGANVLTF. The CDR3 nucleotides are TGTGCCAGCATGGGATACACGTTGAGGATCTCTGGGGCCAACGTCCTGACTTTC.

This clonotype has a handful of counts. V and J are TRBV25-1 and TRBJ2-7; weak D call: TRBD1 (6 bases). Per germline, CDR1 MGHDK and CDR2 SYGVNS. The CDR3 is 13 amino acids. The V end lost 3 bases, the J end lost 5 bases, and 11 bases lay between the germline ends. The CDR3 sequence is CASSDQGRNEQYF. The CDR3 region has the DNA TGTGCCAGCAGTGACCAGGGGCGGAACGAGCAGTACTTC.

This clonotype showed up many times. The chain has TRBV4-3 and TRBJ1-3, with D uncertain. CDR1 LGHNA and CDR2 YSLEER come from the germline V gene. V was pared by 1 base and J by 1 base, with 8 bases between. This CDR3 has 15 amino acids. Written as DNA, the CDR3 is TGCGCCAGCAGCCAAGGGGAGATGTCTGGAAACACCATATATTTT. Amino acids: CASSQGEMSGNTIYF.

This clonotype appeared many times. The chain combines TRBV18 with TRBJ1-2; TRBD1 aligns across 8 bases. Germline-derived CDR1 and CDR2 are KGHSH and LQKENI. J gave up 3 bases and V 0 bases, and 3 bases lay outside the gene matches. The CDR3 has 15 amino acids. CDR3 nucleotide sequence: TGTGCCAGCTCACCACCGGACAGGGAAGACTATGGCTACACCTTC. Its protein product is CASSPPDREDYGYTF.

A remark on this clonotype: A much larger clone lies a single base off, so this may be a read error. This rearrangement joins TRBV20-1 to TRBJ1-3; no clear D. Germline V gene lookup returns CDR1 DFQATT and CDR2 SNEGSKA (reference sequence). This CDR3 contains 14 residues. CDR3 residues: CSAVDVVSGNAIYF. The CDR3 DNA reads TGCAGTGCCGTGGACGTAGTCTCTGGAAACGCCATATATTTT.

CDR3 in DNA: TGTGCCAGCAGCCACAGCCAAGGGGGGGGCCGGGGGCCCCAGCATTTT. It is translated as CASSHSQGGGRGPQHF. This chain links TRBV11-2 with TRBJ1-5; possibly TRBD1 for D (6 bases). Deletions cut 5 bases from V and 9 bases from J, with 23 bases between. Germline CDR1 and CDR2: SGHAT and FQNNGV. There are 16 residues in the CDR3.

In its sample, this clonotype was seen a few times. The chain recombines TRBV30 with TRBJ1-5, with TRBD1 identical over 7 bases. The CDR3 totals 13 residues. Germline loops: CDR1 GTSNPN, CDR2 SVGIG (reference sequence). The V segment lost 3 bases and the J segment 4 bases; nucleotides outside the gene matches: 3. CDR3 in amino acids: CAWSPGQNQPQHF. CDR3 sequence (DNA): TGTGCCTGGAGCCCGGGACAGAATCAGCCCCAGCATTTT.

On this clonotype itself: One end of the junction does not line up with germline, which may come from a read error. This chain links TRBV11-2 with TRBJ2-1, with 10 bases aligning to TRBD1. Germline CDR1 and CDR2: SGHAT and FQNNGV. The CDR3 totals 12 residues. Here the CDR3 DNA reads TGCCCATGGGCGGGACAGGGGAATGAGCAGTTCTTC. The encoded protein is CPWAGQGNEQFF.

Within the sample, this clonotype is medium-sized. The chain is built from TRBV9 and TRBJ2-1; 8 bases line up with TRBD2. Germline V CDR1 and CDR2: SGDLS, YYNGEE. Trimming removed 4 bases from V and 3 bases from J; junction bases left unmatched: 6. The CDR3 totals 15 residues. CDR3 in amino acids: CASSPTSGLYNEQFF. The CDR3 DNA reads TGTGCCAGCAGCCCTACTAGCGGTCTCTACAATGAGCAGTTCTTC. The full variable domain, in which reference TRBV9 and TRBJ2-1 provide the parts outside the CDR3, is DSGVTQTPKHLITATGQRVTLRCSPRSGDLSVYWYQQSLDQGLQFLIQYYNGEERAKGNILERFSAQQFPDLHSELNLSSLELGDSALYFCASSPTSGLYNEQFFGPGTRLTVL.

This clonotype has just one count. Since no conserved phenylalanine or tryptophan closes the CDR3, a read error is the likely cause. CDR3 sequence (DNA): TGTGCCAGCAGTTACGTGACTAGCGGGATAATAAACAATGAGCAGTTCCTC. Encoded protein: CASSYVTSGIINNEQFL. The V gene is TRBV6-2 or TRBV6-3, the J gene TRBJ2-1, with TRBD2 matching over 11 bases. Germline V lookup: CDR1 MNHEY, CDR2 SVGEGT. The CDR3 consists of 17 residues. Losses at the gene ends were 2 bases for V and 5 bases for J; bases not matched to a gene: 8.

This clonotype was recorded many times. The rearrangement links TRBV6-1 to TRBJ1-1; perhaps TRBD1 as D (6 bases). The CDR3 consists of 12 residues. The V gene lost 2 bases and the J gene lost 10 bases, with 11 bases spanning the gap. Germline loops: CDR1 MNHNS, CDR2 SASEGT. CDR3 bases: TGTGCCAGCAGTGAATTGCGGGGGCCAGCTTTCTTT. It codes for CASSELRGPAFF.

This clonotype came up many times. This rearrangement joins TRBV10-3 to TRBJ1-3; D is unresolved. V was shortened by 11 bases and J by 3 bases, with 14 bases between the two germline ends. The CDR3 consists of 13 residues. Germline V lookup: CDR1 ENHRY, CDR2 SYGVKD. As DNA, the CDR3 is TGTGCCTCAGCTACGTCCCTTGGAAACACCATATATTTT. It codes for CASATSLGNTIYF.

This clonotype occurred a few times. The chain uses TRBV20-1 and TRBJ2-7, with 10 bases fitting TRBD2. Germline V gives CDR1 DFQATT, CDR2 SNEGSKA (reference sequence). V shed 0 bases, J shed 2 bases, and the junction held 4 bases outside the gene matches. CDR3 size: 15 residues. This chain's CDR3 is CSARDGLAATYEQYF. The DNA for the CDR3 is TGCAGTGCTAGAGATGGACTAGCGGCGACCTACGAGCAGTACTTC.

This clonotype is medium-sized (0.01 to 0.1%) by share. The chain is built from TRBV5-1 and TRBJ1-1, with a weak D call TRBD1 (6 bases). The CDR3 is 12 amino acids. Germline values: CDR1 SGHRS, CDR2 YFSETQ. V was trimmed by 0 bases and J by 8 bases, leaving 8 bases between them. This chain's CDR3 is CASSLEGQEAFF. The DNA of the CDR3 is TGCGCCAGCAGCTTGGAAGGACAGGAAGCTTTCTTT.

The rearrangement uses TRBV7-2 and TRBJ2-1; D gene ambiguous. Trimming stripped 5 bases from V and 8 bases from J, with 7 bases between. The CDR3 runs to 11 residues. Germline CDR1 and CDR2: SGHTA and FQGNSA. Here the CDR3 DNA reads TGTGCCAGCAGCCGTTGGGATGAGCAGTTCTTC. Protein: CASSRWDEQFF.

CDR3 bases: TGTGCCAGCAGTGATTGGGGCACTGAAGCTTTCTTT. Protein: CASSDWGTEAFF. The chain couples TRBV6-1 to TRBJ1-1, with unresolved D. Trimming shortened V by 3 bases and J by 4 bases, and 6 bases separated the two germline ends. Germline assignment: CDR1 MNHNS and CDR2 SASEGT. This CDR3 is 12 amino acids long.

The V gene is TRBV29-1, the J gene TRBJ2-3; D is perhaps TRBD1 (6 bases). V was trimmed by 6 bases and J by 1 base, leaving 17 bases between them. The CDR3 has 15 amino acids. Germline-derived CDR1 and CDR2 are SQVTM and ANQGSEA. CDR3 loop: CSVLPTGQGTDTQYF. As DNA, the CDR3 is TGCAGCGTCCTGCCGACAGGCCAGGGCACAGATACGCAGTATTTT.

The genes are TRBV6-2 or TRBV6-3 and TRBJ1-1; D ambiguous. V lost 7 bases to trimming and J lost 5 bases, with 17 bases between them. Per germline, CDR1 MNHEY and CDR2 SVGEGT. The CDR3 loop spans 14 amino acids. The CDR3 DNA reads as TGTGCCAGCACCATTGAGGTGAGAGGGACTGAAGCTTTCTTT. It encodes CASTIEVRGTEAFF.

J is TRBJ2-5 and V is TRBV5-5; weak D call: TRBD1 (5 bases). This CDR3 is built from 14 residues. CDR1 and CDR2 from the germline V gene are SGHKS and YYEKEE (reference sequence). Trimming stripped 4 bases from V and 0 bases from J, with 10 bases between. The CDR3 spells CASSVQAYQETQYF. CDR3 coding DNA: TGTGCCAGCAGCGTACAGGCGTACCAAGAGACCCAGTACTTC. Full variable domain (missing parts from reference TRBV5-5 and TRBJ2-5): DAGVTQSPTHLIKTRGQQVTLRCSPISGHKSVSWYQQVLGQGPQFIFQYYEKEERGRGNFPDRFSARQFPNYSSELNVNALLLGDSALYLCASSVQAYQETQYFGPGTRLLVL.

V is TRBV6-1 and J is TRBJ2-7; possible D gene TRBD1, 6 bases. The CDR3 contains 12 residues. Trimming shortened V by 7 bases and J by 5 bases, and 12 bases separated the two germline ends. In germline, CDR1 is MNHNS, CDR2 SASEGT. The CDR3 protein is CASTVRQDEQYF. Written as DNA, the CDR3 is TGTGCCAGCACCGTCCGACAGGACGAGCAGTACTTC.

This clonotype was counted at least ten times. The V gene is TRBV5-4, the J gene TRBJ2-1; D is possibly TRBD1 (6 bases). The ends were cut back, 1 base at V and 9 bases at J, with 11 bases in the middle. CDR1 and CDR2 (germline): SGHNT, YYREEE (reference sequence). The CDR3 spans 13 residues. This CDR3 is CASSLTGMGEQFF. For the CDR3, the DNA is TGTGCCAGCAGCTTGACAGGGATGGGTGAGCAGTTCTTC.

In its sample, this clonotype was seen a few times. The chain carries TRBV7-9 and TRBJ1-2, with D hard to call. Looked up from germline, CDR1 is SEHNR and CDR2 is FQNEAQ (reference sequence). The CDR3 loop spans 12 amino acids. Trimming took off 8 bases at V and 4 bases at J, with 11 bases between the two ends. The CDR3 protein is CASAPGIYGYTF. DNA of the CDR3: TGTGCCAGCGCCCCAGGAATCTATGGCTACACCTTC.